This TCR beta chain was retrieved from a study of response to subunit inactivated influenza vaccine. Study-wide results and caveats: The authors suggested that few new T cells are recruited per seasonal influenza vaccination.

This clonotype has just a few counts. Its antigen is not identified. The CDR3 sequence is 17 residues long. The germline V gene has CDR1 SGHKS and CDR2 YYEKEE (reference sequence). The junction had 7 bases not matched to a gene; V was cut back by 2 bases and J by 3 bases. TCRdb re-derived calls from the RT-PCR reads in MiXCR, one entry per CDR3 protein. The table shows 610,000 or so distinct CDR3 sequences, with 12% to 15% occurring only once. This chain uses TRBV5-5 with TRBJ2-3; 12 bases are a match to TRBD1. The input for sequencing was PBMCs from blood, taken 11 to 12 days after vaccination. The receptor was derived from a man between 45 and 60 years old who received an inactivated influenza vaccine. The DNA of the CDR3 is TGTGCCAGCAGCTTTTACTGGGACAGGGGGCTAACAGATACGCAGTATTTT. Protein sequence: CASSFYWDRGLTDTQYF.